This T cell receptor beta chain was observed in a study of blood T cell repertoires in COVID-19. Study overall: The origin of the acute and convalescent COVID-19 samples was the United States, Italy and Spain. Sample material is recorded as cDNA or gDNA derived from T cells, B-cell-depleted T cells, or PBMCs.

Authors' analysis steps: Scientists estimated how many nucleated cells there were by amplifying reference gene primers. Generated by immunoSEQ multiplex PCR, the TCRdb table keeps only in-frame clones and is missing some. Clone size and V and J calls were adopted from that table, with D and trimming inferred from the DNA. This table has roughly 250,000 clones, over 75% appearing once. The CDR3 loop spans 14 amino acids. Germline assignment: CDR1 KGHSH and CDR2 LQKENI. Trimming shortened V by 0 bases and J by 5 bases, and 10 bases separated the two germline ends. This sequence was found in a woman in her thirties or forties who had recovered from COVID-19. Sample: peripheral blood. The chain links TRBV18 to TRBJ2-5; weak D call: TRBD2 (6 bases). CDR3 sequence: CASSPPLGGETQYF. The CDR3 DNA reads as TGTGCCAGCTCACCACCCCTAGGAGGGGAGACCCAGTACTTC. The full variable domain, completed using reference TRBV18 and TRBJ2-5, is NAGVMQNPRHLVRRRGQEARLRCSPMKGHSHVYWYRQLPEEGLKFMVYLQKENIIDESGMPKERFSAEFPKEGPSILRIQQVVRGDSAAYFCASSPPLGGETQYFGPGTRLLVL.